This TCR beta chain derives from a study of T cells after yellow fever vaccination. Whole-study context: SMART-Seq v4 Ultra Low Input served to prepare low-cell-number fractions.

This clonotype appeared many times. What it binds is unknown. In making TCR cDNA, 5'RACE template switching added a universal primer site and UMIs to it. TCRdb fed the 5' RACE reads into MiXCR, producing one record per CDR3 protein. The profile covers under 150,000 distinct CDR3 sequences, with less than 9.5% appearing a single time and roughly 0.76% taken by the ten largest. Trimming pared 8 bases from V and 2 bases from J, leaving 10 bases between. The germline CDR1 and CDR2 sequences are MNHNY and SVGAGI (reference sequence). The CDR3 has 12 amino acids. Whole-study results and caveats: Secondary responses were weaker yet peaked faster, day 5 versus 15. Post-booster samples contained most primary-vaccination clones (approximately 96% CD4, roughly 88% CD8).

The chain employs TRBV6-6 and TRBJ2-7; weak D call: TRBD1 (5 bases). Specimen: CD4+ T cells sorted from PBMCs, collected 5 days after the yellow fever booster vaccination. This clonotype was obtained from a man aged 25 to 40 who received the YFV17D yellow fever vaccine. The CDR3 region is CASARAAYEQYF. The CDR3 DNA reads TGTGCCAGCGCCAGGGCCGCCTACGAGCAGTACTTC.